This T cell receptor (beta chain) emerged from a study of cytomegalovirus exposure and HLA in healthy donors. As for the donors, each was a healthy bone marrow donor. PCR was performed using 60 Vbeta and 13 Jbeta primers. Generated by immunoSEQ multiplex PCR, the TCRdb table keeps only in-frame clones and is missing some. The data hold about 150,000 clones, with around 57% observed a single time. This clone has only a few counts. The V gene lost 3 bases and the J gene lost 1 base, with 14 bases spanning the gap. This CDR3 is built from 16 residues. CDR1 is MNHNS and CDR2 is SASEGT in the germline V gene.

This clonotype originated in a male donor in good health and CMV-seronegative. The J gene is TRBJ2-3, the V gene TRBV6-1, with D tentatively TRBD2 (5 bases). The sample comprised PBMCs. The CDR3 DNA sequence: TGTGCCAGCAGTGATCTGGCCGCAGCGGGCACAGATACGCAGTATTTT. It specifies CASSDLAAAGTDTQYF.